This TCR beta chain was identified in a study of cytomegalovirus exposure and HLA in healthy donors. Turning to the study itself: The 110 or so validation repertoires were produced on the same platform as the 650 or so repertoires of the first cohort. This was reported in a later analysis. General observations from the study: The study put under 200 TCR beta chains on its list as cytomegalovirus-associated. In a later analysis, first-cohort TCR clusters were found to tend to co-occur in the 130 or so validation repertoires. Rare sequences made up most TCRs, while some public TCRs were found in many donors.

Method: immunoSEQ multiplex PCR; TCRdb's copy keeps in-frame clones and lacks some. The sample shows more than 95,000 clones, 86% of them seen only once. The CDR3 runs 15 residues. V shed 3 bases and J 7 bases; nucleotides not matched to a gene: 4. Per the germline V gene, CDR1 is MGHRA and CDR2 is YSYEKL. A remark on this clone: Its antigen remains unidentified.

The specimen sequenced was PBMCs. This clonotype originated in a woman aged 18-30 years in good health and CMV-seropositive. V is TRBV4-1 and J is TRBJ2-1, with 12 bases identical to TRBD2. The CDR3 protein is CASSHPSGRGNEQFF. The CDR3 nucleotides are TGCGCCAGCAGCCACCCTAGCGGGAGGGGGAATGAGCAGTTCTTC.